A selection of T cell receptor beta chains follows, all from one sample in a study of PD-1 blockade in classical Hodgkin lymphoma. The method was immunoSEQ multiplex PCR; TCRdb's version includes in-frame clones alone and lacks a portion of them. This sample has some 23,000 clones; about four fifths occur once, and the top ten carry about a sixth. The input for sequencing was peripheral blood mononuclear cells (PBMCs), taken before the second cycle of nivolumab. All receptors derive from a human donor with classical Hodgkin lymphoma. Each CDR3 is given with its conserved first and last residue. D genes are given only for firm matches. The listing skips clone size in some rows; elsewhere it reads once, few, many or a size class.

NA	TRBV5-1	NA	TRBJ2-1	TGCGCCAGCAGCTTACAGGGCTCCTACAATGAGCAGTTCTTC	CASSLQGSYNEQFF
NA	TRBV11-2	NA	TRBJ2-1	TGTGCCAGCAGCTTAGTAGGGGGGCTATACAATGAGCAGTTCTTC	CASSLVGGLYNEQFF
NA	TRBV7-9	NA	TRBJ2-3	TGTGCCAGCAGCCCCTGGACAGAGAAAGATACGCAGTATTTT	CASSPWTEKDTQYF
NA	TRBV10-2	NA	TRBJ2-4	TGCGCCAGCTCTCCAGGTGACATTCAGTACTTC	CASSPGDIQYF
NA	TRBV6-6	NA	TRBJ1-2	TGTGCCAGCAGTTCTGGGAGCGGTGGCTACACCTTC	CASSSGSGGYTF
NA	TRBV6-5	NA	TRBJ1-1	TGTGCCACCAGGCCCGGGGGGCGGCCTGAAGCTTTCTTT	CATRPGGRPEAFF
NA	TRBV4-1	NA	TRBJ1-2	TGCGCCAGCAGCCAATCAGTAAGGGGTGACTATGGCTACACCTTC	CASSQSVRGDYGYTF
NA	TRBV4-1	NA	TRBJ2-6	TGCGCCAGCAGCCCAGCGGGCGGCTCTGGGGCCAACGTCCTGACTTTC	CASSPAGGSGANVLTF
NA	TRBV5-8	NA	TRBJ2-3	TGTGCCAGCACTTCGGGGTCGGCTTTTCCAGATACGCAGTATTTT	CASTSGSAFPDTQYF
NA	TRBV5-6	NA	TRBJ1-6	TGTGCCAGCAGCTTGATCGGTAACGATGACAGTTTTAATTCACCCCTCCACTTT	CASSLIGNDDSFNSPLHF
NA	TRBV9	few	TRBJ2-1	TGTGCCAGCAGCGGGTATGAGCAGTTCTTC	CASSGYEQFF
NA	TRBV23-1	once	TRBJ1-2	TGCGCCAGCAGAAGAAGGCCCCCTCGACCACCTAACTATGGCTACACCTTC	CASRRRPPRPPNYGYTF
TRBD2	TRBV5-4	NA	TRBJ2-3	TGTGCCAGCAGCCCCACCAGCGGGGGGCCATACAGCACAGATACGCAGTATTTT	CASSPTSGGPYSTDTQYF
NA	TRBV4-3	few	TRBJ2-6	TGCGCCAGCAGCCAAGAGGGGGGACGGGTCTCTGGGGCCAACGTCCTGACTTTC	CASSQEGGRVSGANVLTF
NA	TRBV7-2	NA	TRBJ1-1	TGTGCCAGCAGCTCGAACCTAGCGGGACAAGCTTTCTTT	CASSSNLAGQAFF
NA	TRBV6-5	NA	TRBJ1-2	TGTGCCAGCACTGACAACTATGGCTACACCTTC	CASTDNYGYTF
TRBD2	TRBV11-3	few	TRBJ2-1	TGTGCCAGCAGCCTCAGTCCCCTAGCGGGAGGGTACAATGAGCAGTTCTTC	CASSLSPLAGGYNEQFF
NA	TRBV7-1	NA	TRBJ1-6	TGTGCCAGCAGCCCCCACTCGATGGCCTATAATTCACCCCTCCACTTT	CASSPHSMAYNSPLHF
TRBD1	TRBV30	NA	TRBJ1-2	TGTGCCTGGAGTGCCACAGGGGGTGGAGGCTACACCTTC	CAWSATGGGGYTF
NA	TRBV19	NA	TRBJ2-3	TGTGCCAGTAGTATGTTAGCAGATACGCAGTATTTT	CASSMLADTQYF
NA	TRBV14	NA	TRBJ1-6	TGTGCCAGCAGCCTCAGGGTTTCACCCCTCCACTTT	CASSLRVSPLHF
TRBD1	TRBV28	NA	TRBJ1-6	TGTGCCAGCAGTTTACCGGGACAGGGAAAGGCACCCCTCCACTTT	CASSLPGQGKAPLHF
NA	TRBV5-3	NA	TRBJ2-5	TGTGCCAGCAGCCCTAGGGGGTCGCAAGAGACCCAGTACTTC	CASSPRGSQETQYF
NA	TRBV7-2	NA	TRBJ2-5	TGTGCCAGCAGCTTCGATCGATTCAGTTCCCAAGAGACCCAGTACTTC	CASSFDRFSSQETQYF
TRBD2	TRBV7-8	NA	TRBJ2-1	TGTGCCAGCAGCTTAGGGGTAGCGGGAGGGGACAATGAGCAGTTCTTC	CASSLGVAGGDNEQFF
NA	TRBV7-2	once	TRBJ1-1	TGTGCCAGCAGCTTAGGGGGGGGCACCGGGACTGAAGCTTTCTTT	CASSLGGGTGTEAFF
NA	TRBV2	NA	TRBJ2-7	TGTGCCAGCAGTGAAGCGCAATACGAGCAGTACTTC	CASSEAQYEQYF
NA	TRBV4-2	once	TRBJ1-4	TGTGCCAGCAGCCTCGCCGGGGGTTCTAATGAAAAACTGTTTTTT	CASSLAGGSNEKLFF
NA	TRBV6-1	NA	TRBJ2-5	TGTGCCAGCAGTGAAAGAAGAGGCCTTCCAGAGACCCAGTACTTC	CASSERRGLPETQYF
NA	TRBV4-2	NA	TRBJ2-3	TGTGCCAGCAGCCAAGATCGAGGGGATACGCAGTATTTT	CASSQDRGDTQYF
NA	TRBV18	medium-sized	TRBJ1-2	TGTGCCAGCTCACTGCCGGGAGGTGGCTACACCTTC	CASSLPGGGYTF
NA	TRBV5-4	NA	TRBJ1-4	TGTGCCAGCAGCCCCGGACAGCCGCGCAGTGAAAAACTGTTTTTT	CASSPGQPRSEKLFF
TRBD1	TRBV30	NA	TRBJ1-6	TGTGCCTGGAGAAGAGAGGGACAGTACTATAATTCACCCCTCCACTTT	CAWRREGQYYNSPLHF
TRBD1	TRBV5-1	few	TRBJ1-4	TGCGCCAGCAGCTTGGCCGGCAGGGGGGCCACTAATGAAAAACTGTTTTTT	CASSLAGRGATNEKLFF
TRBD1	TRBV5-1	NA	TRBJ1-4	TGCGCCAGCAACCCGAATTCTGACAGGGGAGAAAAACTGTTTTTT	CASNPNSDRGEKLFF
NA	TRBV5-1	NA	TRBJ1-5	TGCGCCAGCAGCTTGGCGGGGGGCGGCAATCAGCCCCAGCATTTT	CASSLAGGGNQPQHF
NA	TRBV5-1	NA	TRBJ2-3	TGCGCCAGCAGCTTGGCGGTGGTCGCGGATACGCAGTATTTT	CASSLAVVADTQYF
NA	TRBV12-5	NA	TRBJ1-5	TGTGCTAGTGGTTTGTTCATACAGCAACCAAATCAGCCCCAGCATTTT	CASGLFIQQPNQPQHF
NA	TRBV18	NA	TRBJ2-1	TGTGCCAGCTCACCTGGTAGGGAGCAGTTCTTC	CASSPGREQFF
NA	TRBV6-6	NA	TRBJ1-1	TGTGCCAGCAGTCACTCGGCGAGTACTGAAGCTTTCTTT	CASSHSASTEAFF
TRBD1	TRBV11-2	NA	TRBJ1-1	TGTGCCAGCAGACAACCCCTGGGACAGAAAAAGAACACTGAAGCTTTCTTT	CASRQPLGQKKNTEAFF
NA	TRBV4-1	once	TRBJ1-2	TGCGCCAGCAGCCAAGTAGTCCCGGGGTCGGGAGGCCTCTATGGCTACACCTTC	CASSQVVPGSGGLYGYTF
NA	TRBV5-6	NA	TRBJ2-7	TGTGCCAGCAACGGAATTGGGGCCTACGAGCAGTACTTC	CASNGIGAYEQYF
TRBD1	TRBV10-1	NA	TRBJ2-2	TGCGCCAGCAGTGAGTGGACAGGGGCCACCGGGGAGCTGTTTTTT	CASSEWTGATGELFF
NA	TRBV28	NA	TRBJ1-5	TGTGCCAGCACCCGCCGGTCCGTTTGGCAGCCCCAGCATTTT	CASTRRSVWQPQHF
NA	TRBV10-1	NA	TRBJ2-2	TGCGCCAGCAGCAGGGAAGGGAGGACCGGGGAGCTGTTTTTT	CASSREGRTGELFF
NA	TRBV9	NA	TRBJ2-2	TGTGCCAGCAGCGTCCTTTCAGGGGCCGGGGAGCTGTTTTTT	CASSVLSGAGELFF
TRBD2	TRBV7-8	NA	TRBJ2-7	TGTGCCAGCAGCTCCGCAGGGACTACGGGGCAGTACTTC	CASSSAGTTGQYF